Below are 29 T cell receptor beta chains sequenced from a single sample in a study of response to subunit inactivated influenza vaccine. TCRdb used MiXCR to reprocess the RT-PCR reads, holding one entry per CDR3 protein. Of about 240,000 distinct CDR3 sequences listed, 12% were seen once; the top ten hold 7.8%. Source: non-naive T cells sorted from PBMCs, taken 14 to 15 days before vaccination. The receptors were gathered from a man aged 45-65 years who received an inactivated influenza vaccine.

CDR3 in amino acids: CASSALPGARYEQYF. In DNA, the CDR3 is TGTGCCAGCAGTGCGTTACCGGGAGCCCGCTACGAGCAGTACTTC. The genes are TRBV27 and TRBJ2-7; D is perhaps TRBD2 (6 bases). V lost 5 bases to trimming and J lost 3 bases, with 17 bases between them. Germline CDR1 reads MNHEY; CDR2 reads SMNVEV (reference sequence). CDR3 length: 15 amino acids.

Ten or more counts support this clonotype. This CDR3 reads CASRAGTSGTNEQFF. The CDR3 DNA follows: TGCGCCAGCAGAGCCGGGACTAGCGGGACGAATGAGCAGTTCTTC. The rearrangement uses TRBV5-1 and TRBJ2-1; 13 bases line up with TRBD2. Looked up from germline, CDR1 is SGHRS and CDR2 is YFSETQ. The CDR3 has 15 residues. V lost 5 bases to trimming and J lost 7 bases; unmatched junction nucleotides: 6.

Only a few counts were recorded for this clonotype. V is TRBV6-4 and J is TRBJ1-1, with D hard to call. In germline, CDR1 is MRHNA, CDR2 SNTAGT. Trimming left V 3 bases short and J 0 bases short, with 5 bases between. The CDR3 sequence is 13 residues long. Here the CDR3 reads CASSDQLNTEAFF. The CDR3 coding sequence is TGTGCCAGCAGTGATCAGCTGAACACTGAAGCTTTCTTT.

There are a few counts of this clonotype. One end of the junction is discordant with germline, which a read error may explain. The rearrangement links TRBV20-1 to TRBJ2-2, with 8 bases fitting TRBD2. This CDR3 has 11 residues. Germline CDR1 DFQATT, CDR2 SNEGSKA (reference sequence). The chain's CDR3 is CSAGPGGVLFF. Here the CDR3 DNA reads TGCAGTGCTGGCCCCGGGGGGGTGCTGTTTTTT.

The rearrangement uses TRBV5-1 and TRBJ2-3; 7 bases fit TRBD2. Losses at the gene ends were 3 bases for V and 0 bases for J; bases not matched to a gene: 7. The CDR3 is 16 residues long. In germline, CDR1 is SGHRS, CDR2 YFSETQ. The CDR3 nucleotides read TGCGCCAGCAGCTCGAGGACTAGATGGAGCACAGATACGCAGTATTTT. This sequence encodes CASSSRTRWSTDTQYF.

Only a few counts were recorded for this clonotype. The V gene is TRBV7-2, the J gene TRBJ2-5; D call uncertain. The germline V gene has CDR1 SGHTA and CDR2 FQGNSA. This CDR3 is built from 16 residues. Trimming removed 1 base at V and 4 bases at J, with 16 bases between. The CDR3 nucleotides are TGTGCCAGCAGCTTAGATCGGCTCGTTTTAGGAGAGACCCAGTACTTC. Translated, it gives CASSLDRLVLGETQYF.

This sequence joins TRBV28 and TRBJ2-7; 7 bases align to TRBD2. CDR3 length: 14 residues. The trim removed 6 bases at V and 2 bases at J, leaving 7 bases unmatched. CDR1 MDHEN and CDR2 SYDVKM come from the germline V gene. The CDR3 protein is CASSLSGVTYEQYF. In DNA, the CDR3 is TGTGCCAGCAGCCTCAGCGGGGTTACCTACGAGCAGTACTTC.

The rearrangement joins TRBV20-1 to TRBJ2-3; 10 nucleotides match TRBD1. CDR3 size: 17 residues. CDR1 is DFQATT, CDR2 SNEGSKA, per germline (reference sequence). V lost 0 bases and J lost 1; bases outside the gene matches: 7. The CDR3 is CSARDERGTGGTDTQYF. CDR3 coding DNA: TGCAGTGCTAGAGATGAGCGGGGGACAGGGGGCACAGATACGCAGTATTTT.

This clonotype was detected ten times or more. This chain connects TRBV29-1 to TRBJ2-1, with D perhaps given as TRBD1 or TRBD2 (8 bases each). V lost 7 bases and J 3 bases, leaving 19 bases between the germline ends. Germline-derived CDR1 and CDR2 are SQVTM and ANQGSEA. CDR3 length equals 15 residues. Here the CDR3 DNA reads TGCAGCGCCGAGGCGGGGGGACAGGTCTACAATGAGCAGTTCTTC. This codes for CSAEAGGQVYNEQFF.

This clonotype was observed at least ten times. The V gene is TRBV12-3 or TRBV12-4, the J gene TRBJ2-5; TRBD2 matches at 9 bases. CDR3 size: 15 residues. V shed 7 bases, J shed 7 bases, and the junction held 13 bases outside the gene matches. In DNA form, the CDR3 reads TGTGCCAGCAACCAAAGGGGACTAGCAGGTGGGACCCAGTACTTC. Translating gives CASNQRGLAGGTQYF.

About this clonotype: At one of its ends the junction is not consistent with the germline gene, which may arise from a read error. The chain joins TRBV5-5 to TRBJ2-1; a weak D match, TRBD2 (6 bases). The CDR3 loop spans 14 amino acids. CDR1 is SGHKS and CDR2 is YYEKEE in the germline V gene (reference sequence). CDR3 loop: CASSSPGTFNGQFF. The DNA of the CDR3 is TGTGCCAGCAGCTCCCCCGGGACTTTCAATGGGCAGTTCTTC.

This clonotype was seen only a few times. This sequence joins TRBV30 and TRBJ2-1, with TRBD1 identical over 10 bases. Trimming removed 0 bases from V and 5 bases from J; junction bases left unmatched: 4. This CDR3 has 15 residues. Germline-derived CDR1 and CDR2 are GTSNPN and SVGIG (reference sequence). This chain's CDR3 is CAWSVPGTGDNEQFF. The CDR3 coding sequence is TGTGCCTGGAGTGTTCCCGGGACAGGGGACAATGAGCAGTTCTTC.

CDR3 nucleotides: TGTGCCAGCAGTTACCCGACAAACTATGGCTACACCTTC. As protein: CASSYPTNYGYTF. The V call is TRBV6-2 or TRBV6-3, the J call TRBJ1-2; D gene ambiguous. Germline values: CDR1 MNHEY, CDR2 SVGEGT. The CDR3 has 13 amino acids. The V gene lost 2 bases and the J gene lost 2 bases, with 6 bases spanning the gap.

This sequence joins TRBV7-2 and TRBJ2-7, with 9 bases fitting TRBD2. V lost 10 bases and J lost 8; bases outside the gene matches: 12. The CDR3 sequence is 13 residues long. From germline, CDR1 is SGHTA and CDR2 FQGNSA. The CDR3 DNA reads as TGTGCCACTCAACGGACTAGCGATTACAAGCAGTACTTC. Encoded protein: CATQRTSDYKQYF.

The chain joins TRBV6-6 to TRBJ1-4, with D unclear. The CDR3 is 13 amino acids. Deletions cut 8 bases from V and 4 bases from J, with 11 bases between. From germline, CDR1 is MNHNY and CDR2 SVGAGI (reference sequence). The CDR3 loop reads CASGRVSNEKLFF. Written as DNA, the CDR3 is TGTGCCAGCGGACGTGTTAGTAATGAAAAACTGTTTTTT.

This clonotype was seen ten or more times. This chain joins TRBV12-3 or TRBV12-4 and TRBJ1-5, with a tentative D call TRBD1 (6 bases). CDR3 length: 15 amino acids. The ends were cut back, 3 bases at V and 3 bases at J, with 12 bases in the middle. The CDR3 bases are TGTGCCAGCAGTTTGGGAGGGGGTGTCAATCAGCCCCAGCATTTT. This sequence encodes CASSLGGGVNQPQHF.

The CDR3 DNA is TGCAGCGTTGTGAATGTGGGTCCGACTGAAGCTTTCTTT. It translates to CSVVNVGPTEAFF. The V and J genes are TRBV29-1 and TRBJ1-1; D ambiguous. Trimming left V 4 bases short and J 5 bases short, with 14 bases between. The CDR3 has 13 residues. The germline V gene has CDR1 SQVTM and CDR2 ANQGSEA.

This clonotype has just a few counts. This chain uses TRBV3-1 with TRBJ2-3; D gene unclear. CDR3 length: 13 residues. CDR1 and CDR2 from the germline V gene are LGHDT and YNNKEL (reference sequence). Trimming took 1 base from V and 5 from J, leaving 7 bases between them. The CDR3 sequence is CASSQVLEDTQYF. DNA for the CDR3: TGTGCCAGCAGCCAAGTACTCGAAGATACGCAGTATTTT.

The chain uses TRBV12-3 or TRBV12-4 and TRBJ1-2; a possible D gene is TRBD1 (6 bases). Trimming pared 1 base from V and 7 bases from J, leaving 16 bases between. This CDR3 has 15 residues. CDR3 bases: TGTGCCAGCAGTTTAGTTGGGGGGCTGGCCTCTGGCTACACCTTC. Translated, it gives CASSLVGGLASGYTF.

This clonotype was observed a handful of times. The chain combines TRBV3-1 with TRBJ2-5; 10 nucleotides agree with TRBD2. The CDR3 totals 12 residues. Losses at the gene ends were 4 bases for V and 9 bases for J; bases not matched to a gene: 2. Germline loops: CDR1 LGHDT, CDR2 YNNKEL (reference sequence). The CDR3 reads CASSLSGGAQYF. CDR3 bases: TGTGCCAGCAGCCTCAGCGGGGGGGCCCAGTACTTC.

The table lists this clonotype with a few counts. In DNA form, the CDR3 reads TGTGCCAGCAGCTTCAACCCCGGGACTAGCGGGAGGATGAGCTCCTACGAGCAGTACTTC. Translating it yields CASSFNPGTSGRMSSYEQYF. The chain joins TRBV7-8 to TRBJ2-7, with 15 bases aligning to TRBD2. The ends lost 3 bases at V and 0 bases at J; junction bases unmatched: 12. Germline assignment: CDR1 SGHVS and CDR2 FQNEAQ. The CDR3 runs 20 residues.

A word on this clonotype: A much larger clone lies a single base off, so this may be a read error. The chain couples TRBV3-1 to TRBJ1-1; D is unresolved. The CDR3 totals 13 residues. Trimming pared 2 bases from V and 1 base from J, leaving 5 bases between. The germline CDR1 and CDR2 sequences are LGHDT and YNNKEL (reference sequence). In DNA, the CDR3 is TGTGCCAGCAGCCAAAAAGGGAACACTGAAGCTTTCTTT. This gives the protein CASSQKGNTEAFF.

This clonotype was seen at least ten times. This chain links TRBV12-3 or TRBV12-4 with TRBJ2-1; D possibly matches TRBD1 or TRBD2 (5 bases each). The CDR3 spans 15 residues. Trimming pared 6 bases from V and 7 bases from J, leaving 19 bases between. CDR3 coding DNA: TGTGCCAGCAGCTCCTCAATGAGGGGTGGAAATGAGCAGTTCTTC. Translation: CASSSSMRGGNEQFF.

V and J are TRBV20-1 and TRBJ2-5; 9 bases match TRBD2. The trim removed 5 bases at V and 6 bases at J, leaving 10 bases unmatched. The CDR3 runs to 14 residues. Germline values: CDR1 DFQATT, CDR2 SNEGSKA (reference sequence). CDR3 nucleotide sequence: TGCAGTGCTCGACGCGGGGGGGCGTCGAAGACCCAGTACTTC. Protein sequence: CSARRGGASKTQYF.

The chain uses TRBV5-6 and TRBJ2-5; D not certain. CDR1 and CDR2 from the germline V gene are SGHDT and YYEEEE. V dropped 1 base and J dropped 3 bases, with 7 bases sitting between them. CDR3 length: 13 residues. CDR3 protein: CASSLFPKETQYF. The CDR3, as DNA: TGTGCCAGCAGCTTGTTCCCCAAAGAGACCCAGTACTTC. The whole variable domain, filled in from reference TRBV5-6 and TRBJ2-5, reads DAGVTQSPTHLIKTRGQQVTLRCSPKSGHDTVSWYQQALGQGPQFIFQYYEEEERQRGNFPDRFSGHQFPNYSSELNVNALLLGDSALYLCASSLFPKETQYFGPGTRLLVL.

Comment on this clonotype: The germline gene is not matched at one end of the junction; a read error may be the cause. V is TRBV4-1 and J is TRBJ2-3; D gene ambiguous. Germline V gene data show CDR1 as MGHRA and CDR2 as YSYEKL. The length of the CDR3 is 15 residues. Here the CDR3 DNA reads TGCGCCAACAGCCAAGATGGGCAGAATTTAGATACGCAGTATTTT. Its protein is CANSQDGQNLDTQYF.

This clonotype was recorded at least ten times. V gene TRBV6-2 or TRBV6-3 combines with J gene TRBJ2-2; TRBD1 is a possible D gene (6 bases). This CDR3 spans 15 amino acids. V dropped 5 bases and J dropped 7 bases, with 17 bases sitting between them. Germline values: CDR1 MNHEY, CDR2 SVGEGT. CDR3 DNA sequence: TGTGCCAGCAGTACAAGACAGGCATCGGGCGGGGAGCTGTTTTTT. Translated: CASSTRQASGGELFF.

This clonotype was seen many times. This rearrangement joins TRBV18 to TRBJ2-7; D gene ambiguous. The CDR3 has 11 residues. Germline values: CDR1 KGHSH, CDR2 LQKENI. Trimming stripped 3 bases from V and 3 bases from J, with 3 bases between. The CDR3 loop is CASSPDYEQYF. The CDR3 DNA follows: TGTGCCAGCTCACCTGACTACGAGCAGTACTTC.

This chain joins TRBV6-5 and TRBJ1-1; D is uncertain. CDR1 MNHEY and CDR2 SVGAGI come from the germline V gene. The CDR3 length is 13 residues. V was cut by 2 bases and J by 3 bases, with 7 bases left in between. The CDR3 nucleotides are TGTGCCAGCAGTTACGGGCAGGACACTGAAGCTTTCTTT. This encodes CASSYGQDTEAFF.